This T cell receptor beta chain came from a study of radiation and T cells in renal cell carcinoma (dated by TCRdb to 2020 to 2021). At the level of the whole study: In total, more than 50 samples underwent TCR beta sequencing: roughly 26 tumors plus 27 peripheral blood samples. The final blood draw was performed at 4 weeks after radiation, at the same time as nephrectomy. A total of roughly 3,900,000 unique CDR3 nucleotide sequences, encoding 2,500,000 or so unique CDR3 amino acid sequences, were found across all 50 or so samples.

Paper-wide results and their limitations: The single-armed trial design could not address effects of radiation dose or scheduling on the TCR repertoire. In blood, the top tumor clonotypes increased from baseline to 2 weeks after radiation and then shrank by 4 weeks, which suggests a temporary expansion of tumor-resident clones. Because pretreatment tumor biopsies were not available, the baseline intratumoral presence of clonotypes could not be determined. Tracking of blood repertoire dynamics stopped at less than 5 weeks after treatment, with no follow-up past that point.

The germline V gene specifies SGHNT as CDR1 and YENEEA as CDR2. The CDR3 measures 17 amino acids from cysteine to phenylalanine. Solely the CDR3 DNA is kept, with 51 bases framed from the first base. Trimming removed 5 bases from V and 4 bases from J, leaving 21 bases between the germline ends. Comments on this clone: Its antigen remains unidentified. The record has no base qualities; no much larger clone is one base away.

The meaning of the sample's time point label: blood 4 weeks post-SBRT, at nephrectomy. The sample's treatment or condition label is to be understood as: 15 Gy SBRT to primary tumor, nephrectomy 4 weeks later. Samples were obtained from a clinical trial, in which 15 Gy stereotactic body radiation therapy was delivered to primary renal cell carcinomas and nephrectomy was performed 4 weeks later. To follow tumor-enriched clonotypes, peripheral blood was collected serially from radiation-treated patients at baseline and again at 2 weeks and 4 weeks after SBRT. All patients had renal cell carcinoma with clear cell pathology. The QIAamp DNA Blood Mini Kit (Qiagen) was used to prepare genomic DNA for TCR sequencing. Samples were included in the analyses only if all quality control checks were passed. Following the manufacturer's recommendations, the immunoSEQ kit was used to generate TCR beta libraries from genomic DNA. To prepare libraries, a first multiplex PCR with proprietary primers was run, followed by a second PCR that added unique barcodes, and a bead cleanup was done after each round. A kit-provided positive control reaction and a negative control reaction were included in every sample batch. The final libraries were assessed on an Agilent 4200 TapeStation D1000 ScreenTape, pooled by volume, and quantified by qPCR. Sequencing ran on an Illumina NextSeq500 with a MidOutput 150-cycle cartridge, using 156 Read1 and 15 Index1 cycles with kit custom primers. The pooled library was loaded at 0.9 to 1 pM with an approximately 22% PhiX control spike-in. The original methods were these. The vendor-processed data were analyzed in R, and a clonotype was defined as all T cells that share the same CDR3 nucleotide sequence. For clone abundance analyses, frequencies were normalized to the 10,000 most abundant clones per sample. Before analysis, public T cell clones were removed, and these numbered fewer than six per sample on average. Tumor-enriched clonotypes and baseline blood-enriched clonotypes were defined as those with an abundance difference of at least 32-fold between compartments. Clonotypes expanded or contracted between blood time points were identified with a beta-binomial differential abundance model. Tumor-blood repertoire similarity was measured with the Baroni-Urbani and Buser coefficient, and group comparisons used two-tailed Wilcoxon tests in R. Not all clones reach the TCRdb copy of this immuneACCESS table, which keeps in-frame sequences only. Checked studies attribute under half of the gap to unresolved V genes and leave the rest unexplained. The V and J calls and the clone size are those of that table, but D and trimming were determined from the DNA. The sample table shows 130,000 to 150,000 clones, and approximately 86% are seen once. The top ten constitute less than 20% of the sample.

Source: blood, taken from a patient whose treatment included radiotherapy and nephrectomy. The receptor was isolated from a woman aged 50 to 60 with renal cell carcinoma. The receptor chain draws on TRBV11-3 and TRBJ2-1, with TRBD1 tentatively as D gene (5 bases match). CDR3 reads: CASSPRTKLPQYNEQFF. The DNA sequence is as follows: TGTGCCAGCAGCCCGAGGACAAAACTCCCACAATACAATGAGCAGTTCTTC.